This T cell receptor beta chain came from a study of Ad26.COV2.S vaccination and SARS-CoV-2 variants. Germline V gene data show CDR1 as ENHRY and CDR2 as SYGVKD. V was pared by 3 bases and J by 3 bases, with 11 bases between. This CDR3 contains 14 residues. Stated treatment: roughly 18 received Ad26.COV2.S at low or high dose, single or two shots; roughly five received placebo; per-sample allocation not given. Sample collection was performed on day 63 after the first vaccine or placebo injection. The sample came from a Boston adult aged 18-55 years. Method: immunoSEQ multiplex PCR; TCRdb's copy keeps in-frame clones and lacks some. Seen here are some 240,000 clones, around 90% observed once, and the top ten hold just under 3%.

The gene calls are TRBV10-3 and TRBJ1-1; D perhaps matches TRBD1 (5 bases). The sample was peripheral blood, taken in a trial of Ad26.COV2.S vaccine versus placebo. This TCR derives from a person aged 18 to 65 who received the Ad26.COV2.S COVID-19 vaccine or a placebo. The CDR3 reads CAISEGDSYTEAFF. The CDR3 DNA sequence: TGTGCCATCAGTGAAGGGGATTCGTACACTGAAGCTTTCTTT.